The count of the clone carrying this T cell receptor beta chain is one. The antigen is undetermined. These data are taken from a study of shared clonotypes between healthy human individuals. As for the study in general: Aged between 18 and 49, the donors were a couple of women and three men.

Trimming removed 4 bases at V and 4 bases at J, with 18 bases between. The V gene's germline CDR1 is MNHNS and CDR2 SASEGT. The CDR3 has 16 amino acids. General observations from the study: Clonotypes shared by all four donors outscored non-shared clonotypes in generation probability. Limited genetic and exposure-history diversity came from having few donors. Clonotypes that were shared across several donors made up about 5.1% of naive CD4 clonotypes.

Method: immunoSEQ multiplex PCR; TCRdb's copy keeps in-frame clones and lacks some. Altogether just over 2,000,000 clones are present, about 95% being singletons, with the ten largest covering about 0.13%. This chain connects TRBV6-1 to TRBJ2-3; tentative D call: TRBD1 (8 bases). The sample was naive CD4+ T cells sorted from blood. Subset here: CD45RA+ positively selected. The TCR comes from a man aged 18 to 29 in good health. The CDR3 here is CASSVPRTGRADTQYF. CDR3 in DNA: TGTGCCAGCAGTGTCCCCCGGACAGGGAGGGCAGATACGCAGTATTTT.